This T cell receptor beta chain was identified in a study of blood T cell repertoires in COVID-19. Only in-frame clones appear in the TCRdb table, and some are missing; sequencing was by immunoSEQ multiplex PCR. The sample yields approximately 94,000 clones, more than 75% seen once. Trimming took 4 bases from V and 0 from J, leaving 16 bases between them. This CDR3 comprises 16 residues. Germline CDR1 is MNHEY and CDR2 is SMNVEV (reference sequence). Sequenced material: peripheral blood. The chain combines TRBV27 with TRBJ2-7; perhaps TRBD2 as D (5 bases). The receptor was isolated from a man aged 30 to 39 in a cohort sampled during active COVID-19. The chain's CDR3 is CASSWENGPCSYEQYF. In DNA form, the CDR3 reads TGTGCCAGCAGTTGGGAGAACGGGCCCTGCTCCTACGAGCAGTACTTC.